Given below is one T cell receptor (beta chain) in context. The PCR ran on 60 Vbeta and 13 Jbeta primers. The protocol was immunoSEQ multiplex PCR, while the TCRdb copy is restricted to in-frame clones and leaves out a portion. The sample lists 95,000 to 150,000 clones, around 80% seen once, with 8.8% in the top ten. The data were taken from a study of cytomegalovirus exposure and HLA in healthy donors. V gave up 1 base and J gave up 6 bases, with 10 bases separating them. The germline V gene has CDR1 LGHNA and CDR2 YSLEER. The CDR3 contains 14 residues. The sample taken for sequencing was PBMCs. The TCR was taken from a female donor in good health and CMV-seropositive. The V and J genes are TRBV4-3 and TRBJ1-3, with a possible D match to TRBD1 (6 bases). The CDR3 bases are TGCGCCAGCAGCCAAGCTACAGGGTCAAACACCATATATTTT. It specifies CASSQATGSNTIYF.